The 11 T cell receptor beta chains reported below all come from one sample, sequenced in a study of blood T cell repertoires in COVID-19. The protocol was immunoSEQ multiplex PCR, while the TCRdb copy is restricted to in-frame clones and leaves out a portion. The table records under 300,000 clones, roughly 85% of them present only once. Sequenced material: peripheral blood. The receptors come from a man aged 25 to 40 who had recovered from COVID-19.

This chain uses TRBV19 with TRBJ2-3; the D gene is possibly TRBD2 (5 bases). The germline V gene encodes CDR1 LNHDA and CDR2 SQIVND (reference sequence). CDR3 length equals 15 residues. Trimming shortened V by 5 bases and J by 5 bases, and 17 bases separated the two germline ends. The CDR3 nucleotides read TGTGCCAGTAGTGTAAGGACTTATGGGAAAGATACGCAGTATTTT. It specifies CASSVRTYGKDTQYF.

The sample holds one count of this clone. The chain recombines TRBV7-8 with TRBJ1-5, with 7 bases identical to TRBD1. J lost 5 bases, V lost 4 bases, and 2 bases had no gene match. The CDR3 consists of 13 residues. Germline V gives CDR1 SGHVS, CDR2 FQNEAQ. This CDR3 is CASSWGTDQPQHF. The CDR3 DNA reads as TGTGCCAGCAGCTGGGGGACAGATCAGCCCCAGCATTTT.

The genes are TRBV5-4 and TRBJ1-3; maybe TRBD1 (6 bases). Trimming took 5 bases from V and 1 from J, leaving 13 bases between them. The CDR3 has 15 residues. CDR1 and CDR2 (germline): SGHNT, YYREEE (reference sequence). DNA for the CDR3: TGTGCCAGCAGTCGCACAGGGATATCTGGAAACACCATATATTTT. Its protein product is CASSRTGISGNTIYF.

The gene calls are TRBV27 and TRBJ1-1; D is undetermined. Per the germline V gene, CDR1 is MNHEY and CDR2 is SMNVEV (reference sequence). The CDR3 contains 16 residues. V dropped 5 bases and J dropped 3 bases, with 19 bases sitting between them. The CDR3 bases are TGTGCCAGCAGTATCCTTCCGTCCGGAGGTGACACTGAAGCTTTCTTT. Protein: CASSILPSGGDTEAFF.

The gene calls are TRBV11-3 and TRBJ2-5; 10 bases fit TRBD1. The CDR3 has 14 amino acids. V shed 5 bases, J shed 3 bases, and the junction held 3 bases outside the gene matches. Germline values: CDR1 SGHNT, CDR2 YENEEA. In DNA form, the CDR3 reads TGTGCCAGCAGCGCCGGGACAGGGGAAGAGACCCAGTACTTC. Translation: CASSAGTGEETQYF.

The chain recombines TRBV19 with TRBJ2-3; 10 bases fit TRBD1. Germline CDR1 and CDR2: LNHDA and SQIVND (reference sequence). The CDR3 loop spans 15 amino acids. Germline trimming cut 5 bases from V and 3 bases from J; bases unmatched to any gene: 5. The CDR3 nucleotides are TGTGCCAGTAGTGCAGACAGGGGGCGGACAGATACGCAGTATTTT. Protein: CASSADRGRTDTQYF.

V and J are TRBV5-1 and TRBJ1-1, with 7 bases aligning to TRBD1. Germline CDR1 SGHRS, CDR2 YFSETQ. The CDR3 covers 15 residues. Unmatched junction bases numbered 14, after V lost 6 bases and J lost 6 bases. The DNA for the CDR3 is TGCGCCAGCACAGGGGGTAGGGAGAGAGGAGCTGAAGCTTTCTTT. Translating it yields CASTGGRERGAEAFF.

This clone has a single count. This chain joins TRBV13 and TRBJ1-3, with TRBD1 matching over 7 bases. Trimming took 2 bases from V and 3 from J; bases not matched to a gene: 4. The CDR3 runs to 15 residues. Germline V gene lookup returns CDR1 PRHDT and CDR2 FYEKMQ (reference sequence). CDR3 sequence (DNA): TGTGCCAGCAGCTTACAGGGGGGACTTGGAAACACCATATATTTT. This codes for CASSLQGGLGNTIYF.

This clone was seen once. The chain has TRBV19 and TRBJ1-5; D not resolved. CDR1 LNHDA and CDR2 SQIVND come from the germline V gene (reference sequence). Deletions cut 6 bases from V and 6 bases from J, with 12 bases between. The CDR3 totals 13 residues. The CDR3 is CASSRRVSQPQHF. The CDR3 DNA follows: TGTGCCAGTAGCCGGAGGGTAAGTCAGCCCCAGCATTTT.

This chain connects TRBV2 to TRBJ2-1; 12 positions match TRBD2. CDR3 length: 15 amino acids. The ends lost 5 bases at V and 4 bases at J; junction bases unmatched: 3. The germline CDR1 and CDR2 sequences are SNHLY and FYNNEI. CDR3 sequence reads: CASSRLAGVYNEQFF. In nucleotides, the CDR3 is TGTGCCAGCAGTCGACTAGCGGGGGTGTACAATGAGCAGTTCTTC.

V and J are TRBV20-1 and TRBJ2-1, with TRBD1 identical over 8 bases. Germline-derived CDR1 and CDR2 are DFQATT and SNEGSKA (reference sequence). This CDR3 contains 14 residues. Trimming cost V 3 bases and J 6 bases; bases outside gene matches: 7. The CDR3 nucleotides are TGCAGTGCTAGTAGGCAGGGGGCGACCAATGAGCAGTTCTTC. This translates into CSASRQGATNEQFF.